Following are 31 T cell receptor beta chains from one sample sequenced in a study of blood T cells in healthy people across ages. Primers used in a second PCR of about 6 to 12 cycles were a sample-barcoded 5' primer and a J-beta primer mix. TCRdb reanalysed the 5' RACE reads using MiXCR and keeps one entry per CDR3 protein. This table has more than 700,000 distinct CDR3 sequences, roughly 53% appearing once. The sequenced sample consisted of blood. The receptors shown here come from a man at least 80 years old in good health.

The chain is built from TRBV27 and TRBJ2-6; D is perhaps TRBD1 (5 bases). Germline assignment: CDR1 MNHEY and CDR2 SMNVEV (reference sequence). V dropped 2 bases and J dropped 4 bases, with 12 bases sitting between them. The CDR3 loop spans 16 amino acids. The CDR3 spells CASSLGQGFGANVLTF. For the CDR3, the DNA is TGTGCCAGCAGTTTAGGGCAGGGCTTCGGGGCCAACGTCCTGACTTTC.

The chain links TRBV5-1 to TRBJ2-5; the D is unclear. From germline, CDR1 is SGHRS and CDR2 YFSETQ. Trimming shortened V by 0 bases and J by 4 bases, and 13 bases separated the two germline ends. This CDR3 spans 15 amino acids. The CDR3, as DNA: TGCGCCAGCAGCTTGGGTGAAGCGAGTCTAGAGACCCAGTACTTC. This translates into CASSLGEASLETQYF. Using reference TRBV5-1 and TRBJ2-5 for the parts outside the CDR3, the full variable domain is KAGVTQTPRYLIKTRGQQVTLSCSPISGHRSVSWYQQTPGQGLQFLFEYFSETQRNKGNFPGRFSGRQFSNSRSEMNVSTLELGDSALYLCASSLGEASLETQYFGPGTRLLVL.

V usage is TRBV7-2 and J usage is TRBJ2-1, with 10 bases that match TRBD2. The CDR3 extends over 15 amino acids. J was trimmed by 7 bases and V by 6 bases; bases with no gene match: 9. Germline CDR1 is SGHTA and CDR2 is FQGNSA. CDR3 bases: TGTGCCAGCAGACTAGCAGCTAGCGGGAGTAATGAGCAGTTCTTC. Its translation is CASRLAASGSNEQFF.

The chain employs TRBV9 and TRBJ1-1; a weak D match, TRBD1 (5 bases). V was trimmed by 4 bases and J by 2 bases, leaving 18 bases between them. The CDR3 has 16 amino acids. The germline V gene encodes CDR1 SGDLS and CDR2 YYNGEE. In nucleotides, the CDR3 is TGTGCCAGCAGCCCCCCCCGGGGGAAGATAAACACTGAAGCTTTCTTT. Amino acid sequence: CASSPPRGKINTEAFF.

The chain links TRBV4-2 to TRBJ2-1; 8 bases line up with TRBD2. The J segment lost 0 bases and the V segment lost 0 bases, leaving 10 bases of the junction unmatched. CDR3 length: 19 residues. Germline V CDR1 and CDR2: LGHNA, YNFKEQ. In DNA, the CDR3 is TGTGCCAGCAGCCAAGATGTAGAGATACTAGCGGTCTCCTACAATGAGCAGTTCTTC. Residues: CASSQDVEILAVSYNEQFF.

A note on this clonotype: A much larger clone differs from this one at a single base, so this may be a read error. The rearrangement links TRBV12-3 or TRBV12-4 to TRBJ1-2; D uncertain. CDR3 size: 14 residues. Trimming cost V 3 bases and J 0 bases, with 8 bases left between them. In nucleotides, the CDR3 is TGTGCCAGCAGTTTGGGTGCAGCTAACTATGGCTACACCTTC. It encodes CASSLGAANYGYTF.

The chain is built from TRBV27 and TRBJ2-5; possible D gene TRBD1, 5 bases. The CDR3 runs 15 residues. With 0 bases removed from V and 5 bases from J, the gap between germline ends came to 13 bases. CDR1 is MNHEY and CDR2 is SMNVEV in the germline V gene (reference sequence). The CDR3 DNA reads TGTGCCAGCAGTTTATCGTTGGGGCAGGCGGAGACCCAGTACTTC. It is translated as CASSLSLGQAETQYF.

The V and J genes are TRBV7-2 and TRBJ2-5; 13 bases map to TRBD2. V lost 3 bases and J lost 11; bases outside the gene matches: 6. Germline CDR1 and CDR2: SGHTA and FQGNSA. The CDR3 sequence is 14 residues long. CDR3 amino acids: CASSFGTSGKEQYF. CDR3 sequence (DNA): TGTGCCAGCAGCTTTGGGACTAGCGGGAAGGAGCAGTACTTC.

The chain has TRBV20-1 and TRBJ2-3; possibly TRBD2 for D (5 bases). Trimming cost V 6 bases and J 0 bases, with 19 bases left between them. The length of the CDR3 is 16 residues. Per germline, CDR1 DFQATT and CDR2 SNEGSKA (reference sequence). The CDR3 sequence is CSAGNYAIGSTDTQYF. For the CDR3, the DNA is TGCAGTGCCGGGAACTACGCGATCGGGAGCACAGATACGCAGTATTTT.

This clonotype was counted a few times. The rearrangement uses TRBV27 and TRBJ2-6; the match to TRBD1 covers 7 bases. Per the germline V gene, CDR1 is MNHEY and CDR2 is SMNVEV (reference sequence). V shed 4 bases, J shed 0 bases, and the junction held 15 bases outside the gene matches. The CDR3 is 20 amino acids. This CDR3 is CASSSTPYGTDLSGANVLTF. CDR3 nucleotide sequence: TGTGCCAGCAGTTCCACTCCCTACGGGACAGACCTCTCTGGGGCCAACGTCCTGACTTTC.

The chain combines TRBV7-9 with TRBJ2-5, with 13 bases identical to TRBD2. The CDR3 is 16 residues long. Germline V gene data show CDR1 as SEHNR and CDR2 as FQNEAQ (reference sequence). After removal of 4 bases from V and 5 bases from J, the junction contained 7 bases not matched to a gene. CDR3 residues: CASSSLAGGPWETQYF. In DNA form, the CDR3 reads TGTGCCAGCAGCTCACTAGCGGGAGGGCCCTGGGAGACCCAGTACTTC. Full variable domain (rest looked up from reference TRBV7-9 and TRBJ2-5): DTGVSQNPRHKITKRGQNVTFRCDPISEHNRLYWYRQTLGQGPEFLTYFQNEAQLEKSRLLSDRFSAERPKGSFSTLEIQRTEQGDSAMYLCASSSLAGGPWETQYFGPGTRLLVL.

This rearrangement joins TRBV15 to TRBJ2-7, with 14 bases fitting TRBD2. Germline CDR1 LNHNV, CDR2 YYDKDF (reference sequence). This CDR3 has 16 amino acids. V trimming: 3 bases; J trimming: 6 bases; junction bases outside the gene matches: 7. CDR3 coding DNA: TGTGCCACCAGCAGCCCAGGGACTAGCGGGAGAAGCGAGCAGTACTTC. Protein: CATSSPGTSGRSEQYF.

In regard to this clonotype: This may come from a read error, since a much larger clone is one base off. The chain is built from TRBV20-1 and TRBJ2-1; 9 bases map to TRBD1. V shed 5 bases and J 5 bases; nucleotides not matched to a gene: 10. Germline CDR1 reads DFQATT; CDR2 reads SNEGSKA (reference sequence). This CDR3 has 15 residues. The CDR3 reads CSAPVGQGTHNEQFF. The CDR3 DNA is TGCAGTGCTCCCGTTGGACAGGGGACCCACAATGAGCAGTTCTTC.

About this clonotype: A much larger clone is a single base away; this may be a read error. The V call is TRBV7-2, the J call TRBJ1-5; D not resolved. The V and J ends lost 4 bases and 0 bases respectively, with 4 bases between them. CDR1 is SGHTA, CDR2 FQGNSA, per germline. The CDR3 is 13 residues long. CDR3 nucleotides: TGTGCCAGCAGCTGGAGTAGCAATCAGCCCCAGCATTTT. It is translated as CASSWSSNQPQHF.

The chain carries TRBV5-1 and TRBJ2-1; 7 nucleotides line up with TRBD2. This CDR3 is 16 amino acids long. Germline CDR1 is SGHRS and CDR2 is YFSETQ. J gave up 0 bases and V 0 bases, and 3 bases lay outside the gene matches. The CDR3 DNA is TGCGCCAGCAGCTTGGCGGCGGGAGACTCCTACAATGAGCAGTTCTTC. It codes for CASSLAAGDSYNEQFF.

V gene TRBV28 combines with J gene TRBJ2-4; 8 bases line up with TRBD1. The germline V gene has CDR1 MDHEN and CDR2 SYDVKM. This CDR3 spans 16 amino acids. The junction had 5 bases not matched to a gene; V was cut back by 4 bases and J by 0 bases. CDR3 sequence reads: CASSSGQGLAKNIQYF. The DNA for the CDR3 is TGTGCCAGCAGTTCCGGACAGGGCTTAGCCAAAAACATTCAGTACTTC.

The chain links TRBV20-1 to TRBJ2-5, with no clear D. Trimming pared 0 bases from V and 0 bases from J, leaving 8 bases between. Germline V gives CDR1 DFQATT, CDR2 SNEGSKA (reference sequence). This CDR3 region has 14 residues. DNA for the CDR3: TGCAGTGCTAGAGATAGAAGAGACCAAGAGACCCAGTACTTC. Translated: CSARDRRDQETQYF.

With regard to this clonotype: One end of the junction is discordant with germline, which a read error may explain. V gene TRBV14 combines with J gene TRBJ2-7; TRBD2 is a possible D gene (5 bases). This CDR3 spans 14 amino acids. CDR1 SGHDN and CDR2 FVKESK come from the germline V gene. The CDR3 spells CASSQYTSGNEQYF. The CDR3 coding sequence is TGTGCCAGCAGCCAGTACACCTCGGGGAACGAGCAGTATTTC.

The V and J genes are TRBV27 and TRBJ2-1, with D unresolved. Trimming stripped 3 bases from V and 3 bases from J, with 18 bases between. CDR3 length equals 17 residues. CDR1 MNHEY and CDR2 SMNVEV come from the germline V gene (reference sequence). The CDR3 loop is CASSFLPVGSRYNEQFF. CDR3 in DNA: TGTGCCAGCAGTTTCCTCCCCGTTGGCAGCCGCTACAATGAGCAGTTCTTC.

This clonotype was seen more than once but under ten times. The genes are TRBV3-1 and TRBJ1-4; D is possibly TRBD1 (6 bases). The V gene lost 0 bases and the J gene lost 4 bases, with 21 bases spanning the gap. Germline V gene data show CDR1 as LGHDT and CDR2 as YNNKEL (reference sequence). The CDR3 contains 19 residues. CDR3 DNA sequence: TGTGCCAGCAGCCAAGATTCCCGGACAGCGGGTCTAGGTAATGAAAAACTGTTTTTT. Encoded protein: CASSQDSRTAGLGNEKLFF.

In its sample, this clonotype was seen once. The CDR3 region has the DNA TGCGCCAGCAGCACCGGGGAGTACTACTATGGCTACACCTTC. It specifies CASSTGEYYYGYTF. The gene calls are TRBV5-1 and TRBJ1-2, with D unclear. Germline CDR1 and CDR2: SGHRS and YFSETQ. The CDR3 is made up of 14 amino acids. Trimming removed 4 bases at V and 3 bases at J, with 13 bases between.

CDR3 sequence (DNA): TGTGCCGTCAATCCGGACAGGTCCGGATACGCGTATTTT. This gives the protein CAVNPDRSGYAYF. The J gene is TRBJ2-3, the V gene TRBV10-3; TRBD1 aligns across 7 bases. The CDR3 loop spans 13 amino acids. CDR1 is ENHRY, CDR2 SYGVKD, per germline. J lost 14 bases, V lost 11 bases, and 19 bases had no gene match.

This clonotype was observed a few times. The chain carries TRBV9 and TRBJ1-2; 7 positions match TRBD1. This CDR3 region has 15 residues. J lost 0 bases, V lost 4 bases, and 6 bases had no gene match. Per the germline V gene, CDR1 is SGDLS and CDR2 is YYNGEE. The CDR3 loop is CASSTSTGSNYGYTF. Written as DNA, the CDR3 is TGTGCCAGCAGCACTTCGACAGGGTCTAACTATGGCTACACCTTC.

The chain employs TRBV25-1 and TRBJ2-1; D is possibly TRBD2 (6 bases). Germline V CDR1 and CDR2: MGHDK, SYGVNS. V was clipped by 2 bases and J by 8 bases, with 13 bases between them. This CDR3 spans 14 amino acids. CDR3 amino acids: CASSELGPGDEQFF. In DNA form, the CDR3 reads TGTGCCAGCAGTGAACTAGGCCCGGGGGATGAGCAGTTCTTC. The complete variable domain, with remaining parts taken from reference TRBV25-1 and TRBJ2-1, reads EADIYQTPRYLVIGTGKKITLECSQTMGHDKMYWYQQDPGMELHLIHYSYGVNSTEKGDLSSESTVSRIRTEHFPLTLESARPSHTSQYLCASSELGPGDEQFFGPGTRLTVL.

The V call is TRBV6-2 or TRBV6-3, the J call TRBJ2-3; D is possibly TRBD1 or TRBD2 (6 bases each). The length of the CDR3 is 16 residues. V lost 5 bases and J 2 bases, leaving 17 bases between the germline ends. CDR1 and CDR2 (germline): MNHEY, SVGEGT. CDR3 loop: CASSRPPGANTDTQYF. Here the CDR3 DNA reads TGTGCCAGCAGTCGCCCTCCGGGGGCGAACACAGATACGCAGTATTTT.

The V gene is TRBV6-2 or TRBV6-3, the J gene TRBJ2-3; TRBD2 matches at 10 bases. Germline CDR1 is MNHEY and CDR2 is SVGEGT. The CDR3 spans 18 residues. Trimming removed 5 bases from V and 2 bases from J; junction bases left unmatched: 13. CDR3 in amino acids: CASSHTFRTSGFTDTQYF. CDR3 nucleotides: TGTGCCAGCAGTCACACTTTCAGGACTAGCGGTTTCACAGATACGCAGTATTTT.

This clonotype appeared many times. This chain links TRBV6-5 with TRBJ2-6, with D perhaps matching TRBD1 (6 bases). Germline-derived CDR1 and CDR2 are MNHEY and SVGAGI. V lost 1 base, J lost 3 bases, and 10 bases lay in between. The CDR3 totals 16 residues. CDR3 DNA sequence: TGTGCCAGCAGTTACTATGACAGGAGTGGGGCCAACGTCCTGACTTTC. This encodes CASSYYDRSGANVLTF.

A remark on this clonotype: One end of the junction varies from germline; a read error may be responsible. The rearrangement uses TRBV7-2 and TRBJ1-1, with 7 bases aligning to TRBD1. Germline V lookup: CDR1 SGHTA, CDR2 FQGNSA. This CDR3 region has 17 residues. CDR3 sequence reads: CAGSLEDRTLTNTEAFF. CDR3 DNA: TGTGCCGGCAGCTTGGAGGACAGGACCCTCACGAACACTGAAGCTTTCTTT.

The DNA of the CDR3 is TGTGCCAGCAGTTACCTTAGCGCAACATCCTACGAGCAGTACTTC. It specifies CASSYLSATSYEQYF. V and J are TRBV6-2 or TRBV6-3 and TRBJ2-7; D is possibly TRBD2 (5 bases). CDR3 size: 15 residues. Germline lookup yields CDR1 MNHEY and CDR2 SVGEGT. V was pared by 2 bases and J by 1 base, with 12 bases between.

The rearrangement joins TRBV24-1 to TRBJ2-1; D is unresolved. The germline V gene has CDR1 KGHDR and CDR2 SFDVKD. V dropped 1 base and J dropped 7 bases, with 16 bases sitting between them. There are 16 residues in the CDR3. The CDR3 sequence is CATSDFWTALPNEQFF. DNA of the CDR3: TGTGCCACCAGTGATTTCTGGACCGCCTTACCGAATGAGCAGTTCTTC.

With regard to this clonotype: A read error is possible here, since a much larger clone lies one base away. The chain is built from TRBV7-2 and TRBJ2-2; 14 nucleotides match TRBD2. In germline, CDR1 is SGHTA, CDR2 FQGNSA. V lost 4 bases, J lost 0 bases, and 7 bases stayed unmatched. The CDR3 consists of 19 residues. This chain's CDR3 is CASSYKGLAGAPNTGELFF. In DNA, the CDR3 is TGTGCCAGCAGCTACAAGGGACTAGCGGGAGCCCCGAACACCGGGGAGCTGTTTTTT.